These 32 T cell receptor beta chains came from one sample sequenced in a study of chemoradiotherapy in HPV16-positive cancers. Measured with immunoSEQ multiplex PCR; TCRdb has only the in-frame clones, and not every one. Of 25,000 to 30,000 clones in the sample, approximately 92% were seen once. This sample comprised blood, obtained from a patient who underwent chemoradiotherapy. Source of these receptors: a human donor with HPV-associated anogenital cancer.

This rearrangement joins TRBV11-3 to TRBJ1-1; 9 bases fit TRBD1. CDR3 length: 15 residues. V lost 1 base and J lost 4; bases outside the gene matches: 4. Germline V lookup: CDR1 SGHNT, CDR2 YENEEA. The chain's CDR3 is CASSLGQGEATEAFF. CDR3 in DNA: TGTGCCAGCAGCTTAGGACAGGGGGAGGCCACTGAAGCTTTCTTT.

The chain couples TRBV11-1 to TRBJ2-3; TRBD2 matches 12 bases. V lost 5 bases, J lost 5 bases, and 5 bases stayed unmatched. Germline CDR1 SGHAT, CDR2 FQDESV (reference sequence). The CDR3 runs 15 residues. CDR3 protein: CASSRTSGVVDTQYF. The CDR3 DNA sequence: TGTGCCAGCAGCCGGACTAGCGGGGTGGTAGATACGCAGTATTTT.

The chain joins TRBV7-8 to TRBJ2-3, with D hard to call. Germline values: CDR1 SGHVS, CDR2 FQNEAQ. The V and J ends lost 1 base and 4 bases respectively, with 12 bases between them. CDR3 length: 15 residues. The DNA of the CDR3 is TGTGCCAGCAGCTTAGGAGCAGTCAGACCAGATACGCAGTATTTT. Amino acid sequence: CASSLGAVRPDTQYF.

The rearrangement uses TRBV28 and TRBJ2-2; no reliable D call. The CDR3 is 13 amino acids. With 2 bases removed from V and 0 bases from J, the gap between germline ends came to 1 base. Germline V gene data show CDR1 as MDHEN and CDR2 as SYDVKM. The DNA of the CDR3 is TGTGCCAGCAGTTTACCGAACACCGGGGAGCTGTTTTTT. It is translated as CASSLPNTGELFF.

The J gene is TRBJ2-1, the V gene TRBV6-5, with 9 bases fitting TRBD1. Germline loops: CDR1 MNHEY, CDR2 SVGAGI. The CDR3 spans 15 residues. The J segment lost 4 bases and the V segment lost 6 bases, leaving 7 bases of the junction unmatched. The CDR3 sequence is CASRTGTGMYNEQFF. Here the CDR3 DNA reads TGTGCCAGCAGAACCGGGACAGGGATGTACAATGAGCAGTTCTTC.

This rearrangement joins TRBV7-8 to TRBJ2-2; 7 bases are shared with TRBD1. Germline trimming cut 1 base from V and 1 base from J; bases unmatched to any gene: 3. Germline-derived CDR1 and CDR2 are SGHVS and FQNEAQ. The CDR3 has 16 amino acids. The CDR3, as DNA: TGTGCCAGCAGCTTAGTAGGGGGCCGGAACACCGGGGAGCTGTTTTTT. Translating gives CASSLVGGRNTGELFF.

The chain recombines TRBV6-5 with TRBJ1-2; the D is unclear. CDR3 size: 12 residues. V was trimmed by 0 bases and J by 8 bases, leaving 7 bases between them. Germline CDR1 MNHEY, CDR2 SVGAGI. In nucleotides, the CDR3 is TGTGCCAGCAGTTACTCGGGCAAGGGCTACACCTTC. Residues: CASSYSGKGYTF.

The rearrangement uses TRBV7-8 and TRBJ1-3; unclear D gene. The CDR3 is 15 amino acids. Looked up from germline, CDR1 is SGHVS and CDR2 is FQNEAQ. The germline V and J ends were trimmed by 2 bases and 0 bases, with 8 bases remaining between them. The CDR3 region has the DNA TGTGCCAGCAGCTTACTGGCGGGCTCTGGAAACACCATATATTTT. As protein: CASSLLAGSGNTIYF.

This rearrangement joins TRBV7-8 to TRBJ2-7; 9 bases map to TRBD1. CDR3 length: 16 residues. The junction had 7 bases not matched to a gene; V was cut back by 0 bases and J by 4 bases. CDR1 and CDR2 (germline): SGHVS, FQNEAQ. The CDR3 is CASSLAPGQGSYEQYF. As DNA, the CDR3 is TGTGCCAGCAGCTTAGCGCCGGGACAGGGCTCATACGAGCAGTACTTC.

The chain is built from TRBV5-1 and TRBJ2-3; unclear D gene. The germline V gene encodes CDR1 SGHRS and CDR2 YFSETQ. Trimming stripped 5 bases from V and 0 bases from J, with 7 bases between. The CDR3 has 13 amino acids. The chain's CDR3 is CASSGPSTDTQYF. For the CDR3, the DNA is TGCGCCAGCAGTGGGCCGAGCACAGATACGCAGTATTTT.

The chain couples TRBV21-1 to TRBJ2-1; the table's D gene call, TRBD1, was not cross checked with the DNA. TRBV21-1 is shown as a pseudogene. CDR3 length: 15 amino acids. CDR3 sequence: CASSKTALSYNEQFF. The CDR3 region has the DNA TGTGCCAGCAGCAAGACAGCGCTTTCCTACAATGAGCAGTTCTTC.

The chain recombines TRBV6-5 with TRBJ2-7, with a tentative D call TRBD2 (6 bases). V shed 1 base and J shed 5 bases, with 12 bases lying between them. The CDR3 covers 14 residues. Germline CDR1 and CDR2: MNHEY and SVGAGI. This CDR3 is CASSYWVGGNEQYF. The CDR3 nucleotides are TGTGCCAGCAGTTACTGGGTCGGGGGAAACGAGCAGTACTTC.

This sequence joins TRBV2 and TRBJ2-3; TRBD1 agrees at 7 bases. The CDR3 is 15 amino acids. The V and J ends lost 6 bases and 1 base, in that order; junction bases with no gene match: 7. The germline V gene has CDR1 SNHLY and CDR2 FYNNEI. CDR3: CASSRRQGGTDTQYF. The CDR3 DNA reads TGTGCCAGCAGCAGAAGGCAGGGGGGCACAGATACGCAGTATTTT.

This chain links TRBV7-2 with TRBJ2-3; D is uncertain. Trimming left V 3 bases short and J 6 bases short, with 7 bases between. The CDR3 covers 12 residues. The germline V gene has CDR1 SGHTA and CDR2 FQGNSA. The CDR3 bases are TGTGCCAGCAGCTTGGTGGTTGATACGCAGTATTTT. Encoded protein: CASSLVVDTQYF.

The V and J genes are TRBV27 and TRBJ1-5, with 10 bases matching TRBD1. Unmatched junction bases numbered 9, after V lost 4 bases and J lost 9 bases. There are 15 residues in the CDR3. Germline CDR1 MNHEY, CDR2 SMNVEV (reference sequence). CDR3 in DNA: TGTGCCAGCAGTTGGACAGGGGGGGGAGGCTGGCCCCAGCATTTT. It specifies CASSWTGGGGWPQHF.

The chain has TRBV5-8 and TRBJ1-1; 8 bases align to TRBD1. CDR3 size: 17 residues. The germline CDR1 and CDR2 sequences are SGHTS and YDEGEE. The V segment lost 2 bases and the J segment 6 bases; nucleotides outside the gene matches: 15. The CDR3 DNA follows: TGTGCCAGCAGCTTTCGAAAGAAACAGGGGGTTGATCCTGAAGCTTTCTTT. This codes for CASSFRKKQGVDPEAFF.

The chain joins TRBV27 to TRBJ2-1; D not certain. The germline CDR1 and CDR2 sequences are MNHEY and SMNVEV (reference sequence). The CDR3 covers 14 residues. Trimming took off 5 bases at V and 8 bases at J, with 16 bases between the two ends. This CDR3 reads CASSLIPLVDEQFF. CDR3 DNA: TGTGCCAGCAGTCTTATACCCCTAGTAGATGAGCAGTTCTTC.

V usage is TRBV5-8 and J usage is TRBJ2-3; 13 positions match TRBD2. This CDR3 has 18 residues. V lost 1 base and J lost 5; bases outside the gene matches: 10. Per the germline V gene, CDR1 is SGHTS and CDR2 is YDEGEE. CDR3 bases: TGTGCCAGCAGCTTGATTGTGAGGAGGACTAGCGGGGGAGATACGCAGTATTTT. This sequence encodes CASSLIVRRTSGGDTQYF.

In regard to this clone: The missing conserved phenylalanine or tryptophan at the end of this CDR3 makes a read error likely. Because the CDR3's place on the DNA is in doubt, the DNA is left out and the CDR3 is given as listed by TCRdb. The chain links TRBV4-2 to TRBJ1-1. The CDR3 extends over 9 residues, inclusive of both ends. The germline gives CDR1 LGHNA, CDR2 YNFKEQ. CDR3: CASSQPGPG.

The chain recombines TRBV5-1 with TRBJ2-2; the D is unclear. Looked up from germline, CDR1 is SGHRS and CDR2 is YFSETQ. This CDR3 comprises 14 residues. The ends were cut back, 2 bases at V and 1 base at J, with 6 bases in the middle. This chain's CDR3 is CASSFRENTGELFF. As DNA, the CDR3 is TGCGCCAGCAGCTTTCGAGAGAACACCGGGGAGCTGTTTTTT. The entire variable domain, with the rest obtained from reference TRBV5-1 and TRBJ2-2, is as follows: KAGVTQTPRYLIKTRGQQVTLSCSPISGHRSVSWYQQTPGQGLQFLFEYFSETQRNKGNFPGRFSGRQFSNSRSEMNVSTLELGDSALYLCASSFRENTGELFFGEGSRLTVL.

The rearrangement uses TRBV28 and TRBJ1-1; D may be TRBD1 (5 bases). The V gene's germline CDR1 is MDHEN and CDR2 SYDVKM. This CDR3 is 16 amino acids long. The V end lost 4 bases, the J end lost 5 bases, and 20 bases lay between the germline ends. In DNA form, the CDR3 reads TGTGCCAGCAGTTCTCACTCAGGGAGGGGAAGGACTGAAGCTTTCTTT. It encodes CASSSHSGRGRTEAFF.

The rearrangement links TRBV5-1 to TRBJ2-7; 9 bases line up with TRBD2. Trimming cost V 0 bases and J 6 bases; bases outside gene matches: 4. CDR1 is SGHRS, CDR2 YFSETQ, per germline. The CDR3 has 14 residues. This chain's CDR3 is CASSLALAGTEQYF. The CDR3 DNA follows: TGCGCCAGCAGCTTGGCCCTAGCGGGAACCGAGCAGTACTTC.

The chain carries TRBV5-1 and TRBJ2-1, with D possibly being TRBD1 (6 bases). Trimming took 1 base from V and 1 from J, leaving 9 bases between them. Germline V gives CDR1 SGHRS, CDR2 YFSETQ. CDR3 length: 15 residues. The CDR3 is CASSLNTGSYNEQFF. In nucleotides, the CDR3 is TGCGCCAGCAGCTTGAATACAGGGTCCTACAATGAGCAGTTCTTC.

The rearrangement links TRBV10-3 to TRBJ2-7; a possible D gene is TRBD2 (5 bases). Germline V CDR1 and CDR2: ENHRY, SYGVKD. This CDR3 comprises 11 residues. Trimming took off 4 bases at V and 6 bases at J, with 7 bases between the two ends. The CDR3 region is CAISAGSEQYF. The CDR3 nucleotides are TGTGCCATCAGTGCGGGGAGCGAGCAGTACTTC.

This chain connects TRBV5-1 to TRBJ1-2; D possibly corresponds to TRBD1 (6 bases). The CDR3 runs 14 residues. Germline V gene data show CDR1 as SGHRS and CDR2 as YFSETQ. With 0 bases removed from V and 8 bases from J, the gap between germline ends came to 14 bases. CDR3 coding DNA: TGCGCCAGCAGCTTGGTTGGCGGGGGCTTGGGCTACACCTTC. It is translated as CASSLVGGGLGYTF.

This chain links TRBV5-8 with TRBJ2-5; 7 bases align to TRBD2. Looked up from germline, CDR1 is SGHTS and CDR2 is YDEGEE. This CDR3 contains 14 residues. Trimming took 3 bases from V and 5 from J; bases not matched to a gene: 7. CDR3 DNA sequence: TGTGCCAGCAGCTCAAGACTAGCTTACGAGACCCAGTACTTC. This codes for CASSSRLAYETQYF.

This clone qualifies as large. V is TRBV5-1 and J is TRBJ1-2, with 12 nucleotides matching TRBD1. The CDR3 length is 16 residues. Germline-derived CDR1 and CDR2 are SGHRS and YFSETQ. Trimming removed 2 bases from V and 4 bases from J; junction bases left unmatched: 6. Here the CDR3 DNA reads TGCGCCAGCAGCTTACTGGGGACAGGGGGCGCCTATGGCTACACCTTC. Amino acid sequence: CASSLLGTGGAYGYTF.

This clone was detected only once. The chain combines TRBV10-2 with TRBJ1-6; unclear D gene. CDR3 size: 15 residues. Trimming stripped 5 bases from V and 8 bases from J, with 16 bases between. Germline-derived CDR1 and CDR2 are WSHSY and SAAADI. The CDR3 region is CASSPGGSGHSPLHF. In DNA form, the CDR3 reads TGCGCCAGCAGTCCAGGTGGATCCGGACATTCACCCCTCCACTTT.

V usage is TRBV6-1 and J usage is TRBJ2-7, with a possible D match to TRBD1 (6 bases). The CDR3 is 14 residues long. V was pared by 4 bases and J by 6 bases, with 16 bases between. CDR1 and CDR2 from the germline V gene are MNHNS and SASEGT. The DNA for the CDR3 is TGTGCCAGCAGTGTTGACAGGACCTTCTCCGAGCAGTACTTC. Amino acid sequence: CASSVDRTFSEQYF.

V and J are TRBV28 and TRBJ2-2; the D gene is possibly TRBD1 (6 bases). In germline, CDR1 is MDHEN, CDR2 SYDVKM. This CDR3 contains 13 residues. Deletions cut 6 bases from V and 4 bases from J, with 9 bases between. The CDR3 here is CASRDRSTGELFF. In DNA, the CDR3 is TGTGCCAGCAGGGACAGAAGCACCGGGGAGCTGTTTTTT.

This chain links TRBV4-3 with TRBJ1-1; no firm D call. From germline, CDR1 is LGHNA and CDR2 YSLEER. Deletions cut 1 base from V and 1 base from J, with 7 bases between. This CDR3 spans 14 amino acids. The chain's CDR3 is CASSQGRPNTEAFF. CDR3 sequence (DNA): TGCGCCAGCAGCCAAGGGAGACCGAACACTGAAGCTTTCTTT.

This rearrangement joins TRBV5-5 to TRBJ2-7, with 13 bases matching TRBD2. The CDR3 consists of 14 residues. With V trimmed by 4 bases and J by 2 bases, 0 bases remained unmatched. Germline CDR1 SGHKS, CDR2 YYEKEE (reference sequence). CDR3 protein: CASSGTSGAYEQYF. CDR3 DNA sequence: TGTGCCAGCAGCGGGACTAGCGGGGCCTACGAGCAGTACTTC.